A single sample gave rise to the 3 T cell receptor beta chains below, sequenced in a study of CD8 T cells in Susac syndrome. Reverse transcription used about 0.45 to 1 ug RNA and random hexamers. One entry per CDR3 protein, called by TCRdb with MiXCR from the immunoSEQ multiplex PCR reads. The sample lists around 81,000 distinct CDR3 sequences, approximately 93% occurring once. The sequenced material came from CD8+ T cells from PBMCs. The receptors stem from a human donor with Susac syndrome.

The genes are TRBV3-1 and TRBJ2-7; D is undetermined. The CDR3 loop spans 14 amino acids. The germline gives CDR1 LGHDT, CDR2 YNNKEL (reference sequence). The V and J ends lost 3 bases and 0 bases respectively, with 9 bases between them. DNA for the CDR3: TGTGCCAGCAGCCATCCGGCCAACTCCTACGAGCAGTACTTC. This gives the protein CASSHPANSYEQYF.

The chain couples TRBV11-1 to TRBJ2-1, with 11 bases fitting TRBD2. The CDR3 length is 21 residues. Germline values: CDR1 SGHAT, CDR2 FQDESV (reference sequence). V lost 5 bases to trimming and J lost 0 bases; unmatched junction nucleotides: 18. The CDR3 protein is CASSPTGGLAAPSSSYNEQFF. The CDR3 coding sequence is TGTGCCAGCAGCCCCACTGGGGGACTAGCGGCCCCCTCTAGCTCCTACAATGAGCAGTTCTTC.

The rearrangement uses TRBV12-3 or TRBV12-4 and TRBJ2-7; D unclear. This CDR3 contains 13 residues. The V end lost 6 bases, the J end lost 0 bases, and 9 bases lay between the germline ends. The CDR3 is CASRGISSYEQYF. The CDR3 DNA follows: TGTGCCAGCAGGGGGATCAGCTCCTACGAGCAGTACTTC.